This T cell receptor beta chain stems from a study of CD8+CD57+ T cells in acquired aplastic anemia. The wider study: Yields of DNA that came from sorted CD4+ and CD8+ cells averaged around 3 ug. Findings of the study overall: Both patients and controls carried the same twenty-nine CD8+ CDR3 sequences.

For CDR3 and TCR beta VDJ profiling, genomic DNA was the template used. TCRdb independently ran MiXCR on the reads; one entry per CDR3 protein. Counted here are 300,000 or so distinct CDR3 sequences, approximately 60% occurring once; the ten biggest clones make up 1% to 1.5%. Notes on this clonotype: Antigen: not known. A read error may be the cause here, since a much bigger clone is one base away.

For sequencing, patients were chosen who had shown expansion of CD8+CD57+ cells by flow cytometry. Patients, without exception, had severe acquired aplastic anemia. At the time of blood sampling, patients had not yet received any therapy. The sequence was obtained from a human donor with aplastic anemia. Sequenced sample: sorted CD4+, CD8+, or CD8+CD57+ T cells (not recorded which) from PBMCs.

The CDR3 region has the DNA TGCAGTGCTAGAGATGGAGCTAGGGGGCGCGACTATGGCTACACCTTC. Its protein product is CSARDGARGRDYGYTF. The V call is TRBV20-1, the J call TRBJ1-2, with 7 bases matching TRBD1. Germline values: CDR1 DFQATT, CDR2 SNEGSKA (reference sequence). The CDR3 length is 16 residues. Losses at the gene ends were 0 bases for V and 3 bases for J; bases not matched to a gene: 10.